The 29 T cell receptor beta chains below come from one sample, sequenced in a study of blood T cells in healthy people across ages. With a J-beta primer mix and a sample-barcoded 5' primer, a second PCR ran 7 to 11 cycles. TCRdb reanalysed the 5' RACE reads using MiXCR and keeps one entry per CDR3 protein. This sample has 1.5 million to 2 million distinct CDR3 sequences, with about 39% found just once. Sequencing input: blood. The receptors come from a human donor in good health.

V usage is TRBV7-9 and J usage is TRBJ1-2; D remains ambiguous. CDR3 length equals 13 residues. Deletions cut 0 bases from V and 7 bases from J, with 9 bases between. Germline V lookup: CDR1 SEHNR, CDR2 FQNEAQ (reference sequence). The CDR3, as DNA: TGTGCCAGCAGCTTAGCGCTGTACAGTGGCTACACCTTC. This encodes CASSLALYSGYTF.

This clonotype was observed a few times. The chain carries TRBV7-9 and TRBJ2-6; D might be TRBD1 or TRBD2, each matching 5 bases. Trimming left V 8 bases short and J 2 bases short, with 10 bases between. The V gene's germline CDR1 is SEHNR and CDR2 FQNEAQ (reference sequence). The CDR3 spans 14 residues. Here the CDR3 DNA reads TGTGCCAGCCGACGGGACCCTGGGGCCAACGTCCTGACTTTC. This sequence encodes CASRRDPGANVLTF.

Only a few counts were recorded for this clonotype. This chain links TRBV27 with TRBJ1-2; tentative D call: TRBD1 (6 bases). The CDR3 runs 14 residues. Trimming stripped 3 bases from V and 8 bases from J, with 16 bases between. Germline V CDR1 and CDR2: MNHEY, SMNVEV (reference sequence). The CDR3 coding sequence is TGTGCCAGCAGTTTGGATGTTAAGGGGGTAGGCTACACCTTC. Residues: CASSLDVKGVGYTF.

The table lists this clonotype with many counts. This chain connects TRBV20-1 to TRBJ1-6; D is ambiguous. From germline, CDR1 is DFQATT and CDR2 SNEGSKA (reference sequence). With 4 bases removed from V and 14 bases from J, the gap between germline ends came to 15 bases. There are 12 residues in the CDR3. This CDR3 reads CSATKPDQTLHF. The DNA for the CDR3 is TGCAGTGCTACTAAGCCCGACCAAACCCTCCACTTT.

On this clonotype: A clone one base away is much larger, so this may be a read error. As DNA, the CDR3 is TGTGCCAGCAGCGTGTCGACTAGCGGGGGAACCGGGGAGCGGTTTTTT. As protein: CASSVSTSGGTGERFF. The chain joins TRBV9 to TRBJ2-2; TRBD2 agrees at 12 bases. The CDR3 has 16 amino acids. In germline, CDR1 is SGDLS, CDR2 YYNGEE.

The V gene is TRBV5-6, the J gene TRBJ2-1; D is possibly TRBD1 or TRBD2 (6 bases each). Germline V lookup: CDR1 SGHDT, CDR2 YYEEEE. The V and J ends lost 1 base and 10 bases respectively, with 15 bases between them. CDR3 length: 14 amino acids. The CDR3 DNA is TGTGCCAGCAGCTTGACTCGGGGGCCGAGGGAGCAGTTCTTC. Translated: CASSLTRGPREQFF.

The chain joins TRBV12-3 or TRBV12-4 to TRBJ2-3; 7 nucleotides line up with TRBD2. Trimming removed 8 bases from V and 7 bases from J; junction bases left unmatched: 12. The CDR3 length is 14 residues. CDR3 amino acids: CASGGRSGMNTQYF. As DNA, the CDR3 is TGTGCCAGCGGGGGGAGAAGCGGGATGAATACGCAGTATTTT.

This clonotype appeared a few times. This sequence joins TRBV4-1 and TRBJ2-3; TRBD2 aligns across 7 bases. The germline gives CDR1 MGHRA, CDR2 YSYEKL. The J segment lost 6 bases and the V segment lost 0 bases, leaving 9 bases of the junction unmatched. The CDR3 is 16 residues long. CDR3 protein: CASSQETGRVADTQYF. CDR3 in DNA: TGCGCCAGCAGCCAAGAGACGGGGAGGGTGGCGGATACGCAGTATTTT.

The chain combines TRBV18 with TRBJ2-1; 10 nucleotides line up with TRBD2. CDR3 length equals 15 residues. Germline CDR1 KGHSH, CDR2 LQKENI. V dropped 3 bases and J dropped 5; count of bases not matched to a gene: 4. CDR3: CASSPTSGYNNEQFF. The CDR3 DNA sequence: TGTGCCAGCTCACCGACTAGCGGGTACAACAATGAGCAGTTCTTC.

The rearrangement joins TRBV24-1 to TRBJ1-3, with D unclear. The CDR3 spans 12 residues. Germline V gene lookup returns CDR1 KGHDR and CDR2 SFDVKD. Between the trimmed V and J ends, which lost 0 bases and 7 bases, there was a span of 3 bases. The CDR3 region is CATSDLSNTIYF. In DNA, the CDR3 is TGTGCCACCAGTGATTTGAGCAACACCATATATTTT.

The V and J genes are TRBV6-2 or TRBV6-3 and TRBJ1-2, with a weak D call TRBD1 (5 bases). V lost 4 bases and J lost 4, with 16 bases in between. The CDR3 is 15 amino acids. Germline V gene data show CDR1 as MNHEY and CDR2 as SVGEGT. The CDR3 DNA reads as TGTGCCAGCAGTTCATATCAACAGGAGCCCTATGGCTACACCTTC. Residues: CASSSYQQEPYGYTF.

The chain links TRBV5-1 to TRBJ1-1, with D maybe TRBD1 (5 bases). With 4 bases removed from V and 1 base from J, the gap between germline ends came to 8 bases. From germline, CDR1 is SGHRS and CDR2 YFSETQ. CDR3 length: 13 residues. This CDR3 is CASSQQENTEAFF. CDR3 bases: TGCGCCAGCAGCCAACAGGAGAACACTGAAGCTTTCTTT.

Points on this clonotype: One end of the junction varies from germline; a read error may be responsible. J is TRBJ2-7 and V is TRBV5-4, with 10 bases that match TRBD1. The germline CDR1 and CDR2 sequences are SGHNT and YYREEE (reference sequence). The CDR3 is 15 residues long. The CDR3 spells CAGSKWTGGSYEQYF. The CDR3 bases are TGTGCCGGCAGCAAATGGACAGGGGGCTCCTACGAGCAGTACTTC.

Here the CDR3 DNA reads TGCGCCAGCAGCCAATTCCTCCGAGGAACAGATACGCAGTATTTT. As protein: CASSQFLRGTDTQYF. This sequence joins TRBV4-3 and TRBJ2-3; no clear D. V was pared by 2 bases and J by 3 bases, with 12 bases between. The germline CDR1 and CDR2 sequences are LGHNA and YSLEER. The CDR3 spans 15 residues.

The rearrangement links TRBV7-2 to TRBJ2-7; D possibly corresponds to TRBD2 (5 bases). The germline V gene has CDR1 SGHTA and CDR2 FQGNSA. V shed 5 bases and J shed 7 bases, with 18 bases lying between them. The CDR3 spans 14 residues. The CDR3 here is CASSEGSRLREQYF. For the CDR3, the DNA is TGTGCCAGCAGCGAGGGATCCCGACTCCGAGAGCAGTACTTC.

The chain links TRBV20-1 to TRBJ2-5, with D possibly being TRBD2 (6 bases). V lost 5 bases and J 11 bases, leaving 27 bases between the germline ends. Germline V gives CDR1 DFQATT, CDR2 SNEGSKA (reference sequence). This CDR3 is built from 15 residues. The DNA of the CDR3 is TGCAGTGCTCCGTCACCCTGGGCCTCGCCGGGGGAGCAGTACTTC. It codes for CSAPSPWASPGEQYF.

This clonotype was seen a handful of times. The genes are TRBV27 and TRBJ2-1, with D hard to call. Germline CDR1 reads MNHEY; CDR2 reads SMNVEV (reference sequence). The CDR3 spans 14 residues. The V end lost 7 bases, the J end lost 7 bases, and 17 bases lay between the germline ends. As DNA, the CDR3 is TGTGCCAGCATGCCTTTTCCTGACAAGAATGAGCAGTTCTTC. Residues: CASMPFPDKNEQFF.

The chain carries TRBV12-3 or TRBV12-4 and TRBJ2-2; D may be TRBD2 (7 bases). CDR3 length: 15 amino acids. V was shortened by 3 bases and J by 7 bases, with 15 bases between the two germline ends. In nucleotides, the CDR3 is TGTGCCAGCAGTTTCGTGGCGGGGGCTCACGGGGAGCTGTTTTTT. Translating it yields CASSFVAGAHGELFF.

Only a few counts were recorded for this clonotype. This chain uses TRBV11-2 with TRBJ2-7; 11 bases are shared with TRBD2. V dropped 1 base and J dropped 2; count of bases not matched to a gene: 19. This CDR3 region has 21 residues. Germline V lookup: CDR1 SGHAT, CDR2 FQNNGV. This chain's CDR3 is CASSLVSTGGLADEAPYEQYF. The DNA of the CDR3 is TGTGCCAGCAGCTTAGTTTCGACTGGGGGACTAGCGGATGAAGCCCCCTACGAGCAGTACTTC.

This clonotype was seen at least ten times. V and J are TRBV29-1 and TRBJ1-1; no firm D call. V lost 2 bases, J lost 4 bases, and 11 bases lay in between. The CDR3 extends over 13 amino acids. Germline assignment: CDR1 SQVTM and CDR2 ANQGSEA. CDR3 region: CSVEWGGRTEAFF. The CDR3 DNA is TGCAGCGTTGAATGGGGAGGGCGCACTGAAGCTTTCTTT.

This clonotype was detected a few times. The J gene is TRBJ2-3, the V gene TRBV12-3 or TRBV12-4, with 8 nucleotides matching TRBD1. The ends lost 4 bases at V and 1 base at J; junction bases unmatched: 4. The CDR3 totals 15 residues. DNA of the CDR3: TGTGCCAGCAGTTCATTCAGGGGGCGCACAGATACGCAGTATTTT. This gives the protein CASSSFRGRTDTQYF.

This clonotype has a handful of counts. V gene TRBV5-5 combines with J gene TRBJ2-3; 9 nucleotides match TRBD2. Germline V gives CDR1 SGHKS, CDR2 YYEKEE (reference sequence). The length of the CDR3 is 20 residues. The J segment lost 0 bases and the V segment lost 4 bases, leaving 18 bases of the junction unmatched. The CDR3 spells CASSPIGSSGGLSSTDTQYF. DNA of the CDR3: TGTGCCAGCAGCCCCATCGGCTCCAGCGGGGGGCTTTCTAGCACAGATACGCAGTATTTT.

This rearrangement joins TRBV29-1 to TRBJ1-2; 10 bases match TRBD1. The CDR3 spans 15 residues. CDR1 and CDR2 from the germline V gene are SQVTM and ANQGSEA. The V gene end was trimmed by 1 base and the J gene end by 4 bases; junction bases not matched to a gene: 6. For the CDR3, the DNA is TGCAGCGTTGAAGTCGGGACAGGGGCCACCTATGGCTACACCTTC. This gives the protein CSVEVGTGATYGYTF.

This clonotype was picked up a small number of times. The J gene is TRBJ2-7, the V gene TRBV3-1; 8 bases map to TRBD1. J gave up 2 bases and V 1 base, and 10 bases lay outside the gene matches. Germline assignment: CDR1 LGHDT and CDR2 YNNKEL (reference sequence). The length of the CDR3 is 17 residues. Written as DNA, the CDR3 is TGTGCCAGCAGCCAAGCGTGCGGAACAGGGGGACCCTACGAGCAGTACTTC. This gives the protein CASSQACGTGGPYEQYF.

The chain couples TRBV20-1 to TRBJ2-1; 7 bases line up with TRBD1. Germline assignment: CDR1 DFQATT and CDR2 SNEGSKA (reference sequence). The V and J ends lost 1 base and 4 bases, in that order; junction bases with no gene match: 7. This CDR3 contains 15 residues. CDR3 sequence reads: CSARAGGTEYNEQFF. Here the CDR3 DNA reads TGCAGTGCTAGAGCCGGTGGGACAGAGTACAATGAGCAGTTCTTC.

The rearrangement uses TRBV20-1 and TRBJ2-1; 7 positions match TRBD2. The CDR3 contains 17 residues. V was clipped by 0 bases and J by 10 bases; unmatched bases: 18. From germline, CDR1 is DFQATT and CDR2 SNEGSKA (reference sequence). In nucleotides, the CDR3 is TGCAGTGCTAGAGATCTTGACGGGGGGAACCGACCCGACGAGCAGTTCTTC. Residues: CSARDLDGGNRPDEQFF.

As regards this clonotype: Germline and junction disagree at one end, which may indicate a read error. The rearrangement joins TRBV5-1 to TRBJ2-1; D is possibly TRBD1 or TRBD2 (6 bases each). The CDR3 sequence is 17 residues long. Germline V lookup: CDR1 SGHRS, CDR2 YFSETQ. The CDR3 loop reads CASSLENIGTSLYRGYF. The DNA of the CDR3 is TGCGCCAGCAGCTTGGAAAATATCGGGACATCTTTATACCGGGGGTACTTC.

The V and J genes are TRBV6-2 or TRBV6-3 and TRBJ2-3; 7 bases are shared with TRBD1. The CDR3 sequence is 12 residues long. Germline V gene sequence: CDR1 MNHEY, CDR2 SVGEGT. V lost 8 bases, J lost 5 bases, and 4 bases stayed unmatched. CDR3 residues: CASGDREDTQYF. The CDR3 coding sequence is TGTGCCAGCGGCGACAGGGAAGATACGCAGTATTTT.

The chain links TRBV7-6 to TRBJ2-5; 7 nucleotides align to TRBD2. Looked up from germline, CDR1 is SGHVS and CDR2 is FNYEAQ. The CDR3 is made up of 15 amino acids. V trimming: 5 bases; J trimming: 2 bases; junction bases outside the gene matches: 8. CDR3 coding DNA: TGTGCCAGCAGCGTGACTAGCCTGCTTCAAGAGACCCAGTACTTC. Translation: CASSVTSLLQETQYF.